These 26 T cell receptor beta chains were sequenced from one sample in a study of blood T cell repertoires in COVID-19. Method: immunoSEQ multiplex PCR; TCRdb's copy keeps in-frame clones and lacks some. Of roughly 440,000 clones in the sample, approximately 88% are singletons; the top ten hold 10% to 15%. Sequenced input: peripheral blood. The receptors stem from a woman aged 45-65 years with COVID-19, enrolled during active disease.

This chain uses TRBV11-2 with TRBJ2-1; the D is unclear. The length of the CDR3 is 14 residues. Germline V gene lookup returns CDR1 SGHAT and CDR2 FQNNGV. V lost 3 bases, J lost 4 bases, and 10 bases lay in between. The CDR3 bases are TGTGCCAGCAGCTTTCCTCCCGAGTACAATGAGCAGTTCTTC. Its protein is CASSFPPEYNEQFF.

The V call is TRBV3-1 (or the pseudogene TRBV3-2), the J call TRBJ1-1, with 10 positions matching TRBD1. The CDR3 spans 14 residues. Germline CDR1 is LGHDT and CDR2 is YNNKEL (reference sequence). V lost 4 bases to trimming and J lost 5 bases; unmatched junction nucleotides: 4. This CDR3 reads CASSPRQGATEAFF. CDR3 bases: TGTGCCAGCAGCCCAAGACAGGGGGCAACTGAAGCTTTCTTT.

The chain's CDR3 is CASSARDSIDEQYF. CDR3 bases: TGTGCCAGTAGTGCCCGGGACAGTATCGACGAGCAGTACTTC. The chain joins TRBV19 to TRBJ2-7, with 7 nucleotides matching TRBD1. CDR3 length equals 14 residues. CDR1 is LNHDA, CDR2 SQIVND, per germline (reference sequence). The V segment lost 5 bases and the J segment 5 bases; nucleotides outside the gene matches: 9.

V usage is TRBV13 and J usage is TRBJ2-7, with 10 bases matching TRBD1. V lost 5 bases and J lost 3; bases outside the gene matches: 4. CDR3 length equals 14 residues. Germline values: CDR1 PRHDT, CDR2 FYEKMQ (reference sequence). CDR3 amino acids: CASSTGTGDYEQYF. The CDR3 DNA is TGTGCCAGCAGCACCGGGACAGGGGACTACGAGCAGTACTTC.

The V and J genes are TRBV25-1 and TRBJ1-2, with 7 bases aligning to TRBD1. The CDR3 is made up of 16 amino acids. The V segment lost 5 bases and the J segment 8 bases; nucleotides outside the gene matches: 17. The V gene's germline CDR1 is MGHDK and CDR2 SYGVNS. CDR3 protein: CASSSRLGQSGGGYTF. The DNA for the CDR3 is TGTGCCAGCAGTTCTCGTCTGGGACAGTCTGGAGGGGGCTACACCTTC.

This clone was found once. V is TRBV10-3 and J is TRBJ2-3, with D hard to call. The CDR3 has 9 amino acids. The V end lost 8 bases, the J end lost 6 bases, and 3 bases lay between the germline ends. Germline CDR1 is ENHRY and CDR2 is SYGVKD. CDR3 protein: CAIGDTQYF. The CDR3 DNA follows: TGTGCCATCGGCGATACGCAGTATTTT.

The chain links TRBV5-1 to TRBJ2-6; D is possibly TRBD1 (6 bases). The CDR3 has 17 residues. The germline gives CDR1 SGHRS, CDR2 YFSETQ. The germline V and J ends were trimmed by 3 bases and 0 bases, with 13 bases remaining between them. The CDR3 loop is CASSSWGHVSGANVLTF. The CDR3 coding sequence is TGCGCCAGCAGCTCCTGGGGACACGTCTCTGGGGCCAACGTCCTGACTTTC.

The chain employs TRBV2 and TRBJ1-1; D unclear. This CDR3 is 15 amino acids long. CDR1 is SNHLY, CDR2 FYNNEI, per germline. Trimming shortened V by 0 bases and J by 4 bases, and 12 bases separated the two germline ends. The CDR3 loop reads CASSEARGVGTEAFF. The CDR3 DNA sequence: TGTGCCAGCAGTGAAGCGCGCGGGGTGGGCACTGAAGCTTTCTTT.

This chain's CDR3 is CASRETGFRSPLHF. The CDR3 nucleotides are TGTGCCAGCAGAGAGACAGGGTTTAGATCACCCCTCCACTTT. The rearrangement uses TRBV6-5 and TRBJ1-6, with 7 bases that match TRBD1. The CDR3 contains 14 residues. Germline V gives CDR1 MNHEY, CDR2 SVGAGI. V dropped 6 bases and J dropped 10; count of bases not matched to a gene: 9.

This chain uses TRBV7-9 with TRBJ2-3; 9 positions agree with TRBD2. Trimming at V came to 0 bases and at J to 1 base, leaving 2 bases not matched to a gene. The CDR3 is made up of 16 amino acids. Germline assignment: CDR1 SEHNR and CDR2 FQNEAQ (reference sequence). In nucleotides, the CDR3 is TGTGCCAGCAGCTTAGCGGTAGCGGGGGGCACAGATACGCAGTATTTT. This encodes CASSLAVAGGTDTQYF.

This clone was recorded once. V and J are TRBV6-1 and TRBJ1-2; perhaps TRBD1 as D (5 bases). The CDR3 length is 14 residues. Germline assignment: CDR1 MNHNS and CDR2 SASEGT. V was pared by 3 bases and J by 5 bases, with 13 bases between. The DNA for the CDR3 is TGTGCCAGCAGTGACCGGGGGGGGGATTATGGCTACACCTTC. This gives the protein CASSDRGGDYGYTF.

This clone was counted a single time. The chain couples TRBV24-1 to TRBJ2-1; D not resolved. CDR1 is KGHDR and CDR2 is SFDVKD in the germline V gene. Deletions cut 3 bases from V and 0 bases from J, with 11 bases between. The CDR3 totals 16 residues. The CDR3: CATSDPLRSSYNEQFF. The CDR3 DNA is TGTGCCACCAGTGATCCGCTCCGTAGCTCCTACAATGAGCAGTTCTTC.

The V and J genes are TRBV29-1 and TRBJ1-2; 9 nucleotides agree with TRBD1. Germline CDR1 is SQVTM and CDR2 is ANQGSEA. The CDR3 runs to 13 residues. V lost 6 bases and J lost 6; bases outside the gene matches: 8. The CDR3 sequence: CSVRDRVSDGYTF. DNA of the CDR3: TGCAGCGTCCGGGACAGGGTATCTGATGGCTACACCTTC.

V is TRBV9 and J is TRBJ1-1; D unclear. Germline V gene sequence: CDR1 SGDLS, CDR2 YYNGEE. The CDR3 runs 15 residues. Trimming left V 0 bases short and J 4 bases short, with 13 bases between. CDR3 bases: TGTGCCAGCAGCGTAGTACCCGACCCGGGCACTGAAGCTTTCTTT. Amino acids: CASSVVPDPGTEAFF.

This clone was detected a few times. The chain is built from TRBV7-6 and TRBJ2-2; 8 nucleotides agree with TRBD1. The germline V gene has CDR1 SGHVS and CDR2 FNYEAQ. The V gene end was trimmed by 5 bases and the J gene end by 4 bases; junction bases not matched to a gene: 6. The CDR3 sequence is 15 residues long. As DNA, the CDR3 is TGTGCCAGCAGCCGAGGACAGGGAGGCACCGGGGAGCTGTTTTTT. The encoded protein is CASSRGQGGTGELFF.

The rearrangement links TRBV3-1 (or the pseudogene TRBV3-2) to TRBJ1-1, with D unclear. CDR3 size: 14 residues. Trimming removed 0 bases at V and 3 bases at J, with 8 bases between. Looked up from germline, CDR1 is LGHDT and CDR2 is YNNKEL (reference sequence). CDR3 in amino acids: CASSQEIAHTEAFF. The CDR3 region has the DNA TGTGCCAGCAGCCAAGAGATAGCACACACTGAAGCTTTCTTT.

This chain links TRBV2 with TRBJ1-2, with 9 bases fitting TRBD1. The CDR3 is 14 residues long. Germline V gives CDR1 SNHLY, CDR2 FYNNEI. V trimming: 6 bases; J trimming: 3 bases; junction bases outside the gene matches: 5. As DNA, the CDR3 is TGTGCCAGCAGGGGGACAGGGATATACTATGGCTACACCTTC. Its protein is CASRGTGIYYGYTF.

The rearrangement links TRBV9 to TRBJ2-4, with a weak D call TRBD2 (7 bases). CDR1 is SGDLS and CDR2 is YYNGEE in the germline V gene. The CDR3 runs 12 residues. V was shortened by 7 bases and J by 5 bases, with 10 bases between the two germline ends. CDR3 residues: CASGGAENIQYF. The CDR3 DNA is TGTGCCAGCGGGGGGGCAGAAAACATTCAGTACTTC.

This rearrangement joins TRBV30 to TRBJ1-2; a possible D gene is TRBD1 (5 bases). The length of the CDR3 is 14 residues. V lost 3 bases to trimming and J lost 5 bases, with 16 bases between them. The germline V gene has CDR1 GTSNPN and CDR2 SVGIG (reference sequence). The CDR3 sequence is CAWRPGQPRYGYTF. DNA for the CDR3: TGTGCCTGGAGACCAGGGCAACCTCGTTATGGCTACACCTTC.

J is TRBJ1-2 and V is TRBV7-8, with TRBD1 matching 9 bases. The CDR3 length is 15 residues. V was pared by 1 base and J by 7 bases, with 7 bases of the junction left unmatched. Germline V gene sequence: CDR1 SGHVS, CDR2 FQNEAQ. This CDR3 is CASSLGHGTGFGYTF. Here the CDR3 DNA reads TGTGCCAGCAGCTTAGGCCATGGGACAGGGTTTGGCTACACCTTC.

V gene TRBV19 combines with J gene TRBJ2-3; 8 nucleotides line up with TRBD1. CDR1 is LNHDA and CDR2 is SQIVND in the germline V gene (reference sequence). V shed 5 bases and J 3 bases; nucleotides not matched to a gene: 7. This CDR3 comprises 15 residues. CDR3 in DNA: TGTGCCAGTAGTCCTCCGGGACAGGTAACAGATACGCAGTATTTT. As protein: CASSPPGQVTDTQYF.

This clone was found a few times. The rearrangement uses TRBV28 and TRBJ1-1, with D hard to call. The germline V gene has CDR1 MDHEN and CDR2 SYDVKM. This CDR3 comprises 15 residues. Deletions cut 3 bases from V and 4 bases from J, with 15 bases between. The CDR3 region has the DNA TGTGCCAGCAGTTTTTCCCGGTCCCCGGTCACTGAAGCTTTCTTT. Encoded protein: CASSFSRSPVTEAFF.

CDR3: CASSVRQDPNTEAFF. The CDR3 DNA is TGTGCCAGCAGCGTACGACAGGACCCGAACACTGAAGCTTTCTTT. The V gene is TRBV9, the J gene TRBJ1-1; tentatively, D is TRBD1 (6 bases). The CDR3 sequence is 15 residues long. Germline V gene sequence: CDR1 SGDLS, CDR2 YYNGEE. Trimming took 1 base from V and 1 from J, leaving 11 bases between them.

V gene TRBV9 combines with J gene TRBJ1-4; 12 nucleotides line up with TRBD1. V shed 4 bases and J 9 bases; nucleotides not matched to a gene: 10. The CDR3 has 16 amino acids. CDR1 is SGDLS, CDR2 YYNGEE, per germline. The CDR3 DNA reads TGTGCCAGCAGCTCGCCAGACGGGACAGGGGGCCAAAAACTGTTTTTT. Translation: CASSSPDGTGGQKLFF. The full variable domain, in which reference TRBV9 and TRBJ1-4 provide the parts outside the CDR3, is DSGVTQTPKHLITATGQRVTLRCSPRSGDLSVYWYQQSLDQGLQFLIQYYNGEERAKGNILERFSAQQFPDLHSELNLSSLELGDSALYFCASSSPDGTGGQKLFFGSGTQLSVL.

This clone came up a few times. The chain carries TRBV29-1 and TRBJ1-5, with TRBD1 matching 8 bases. J lost 7 bases, V lost 5 bases, and 7 bases had no gene match. Germline values: CDR1 SQVTM, CDR2 ANQGSEA. This CDR3 has 13 residues. The CDR3 reads CSVLSDRGQPQHF. Written as DNA, the CDR3 is TGCAGCGTTCTTTCCGACAGGGGACAGCCCCAGCATTTT.

This sequence joins TRBV2 and TRBJ2-3; TRBD2 matches at 14 bases. V lost 5 bases to trimming and J lost 5 bases; unmatched junction nucleotides: 6. The CDR3 runs 16 residues. CDR1 is SNHLY and CDR2 is FYNNEI in the germline V gene. CDR3 in amino acids: CASSRLAGGPGDTQYF. The CDR3 DNA reads as TGTGCCAGCAGTCGACTAGCGGGGGGGCCAGGAGATACGCAGTATTTT.